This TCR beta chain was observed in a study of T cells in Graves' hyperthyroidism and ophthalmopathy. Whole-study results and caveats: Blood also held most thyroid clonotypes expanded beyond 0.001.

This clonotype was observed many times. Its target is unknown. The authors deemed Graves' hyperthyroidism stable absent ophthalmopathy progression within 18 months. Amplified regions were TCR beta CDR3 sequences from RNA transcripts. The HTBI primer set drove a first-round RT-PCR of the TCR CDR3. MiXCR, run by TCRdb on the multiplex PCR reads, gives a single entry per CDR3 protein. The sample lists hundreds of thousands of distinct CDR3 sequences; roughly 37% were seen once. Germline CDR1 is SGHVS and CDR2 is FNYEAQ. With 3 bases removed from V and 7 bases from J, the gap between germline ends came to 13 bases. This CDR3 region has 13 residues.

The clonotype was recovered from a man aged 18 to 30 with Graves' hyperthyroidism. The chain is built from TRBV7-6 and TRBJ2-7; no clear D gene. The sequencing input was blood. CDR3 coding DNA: TGTGCCAGCAGCTTTAGGAATTTGGGTGAGCAGTACTTC. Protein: CASSFRNLGEQYF.